Presented here are 27 T cell receptor beta chains from one specimen sequenced in a study of shared clonotypes between healthy human individuals. The naive CD8 subset, CD45RO-negative cells positively selected for CCR7, excluded terminally differentiated effector memory CD45RA+ cells. The assay was immunoSEQ multiplex PCR, and TCRdb's table has in-frame clones only and misses some. There are 560,000 or so clones in the sample; roughly 96% occur only once, and approximately 0.1% lies in the top ten. The sequencing sample was made of naive CD8+ T cells sorted from blood. These receptors originate from a woman in her twenties or thirties in good health.

The CDR3 region is CASSHLDYEQYF. The CDR3, as DNA: TGTGCCAGCAGCCATTTGGACTACGAGCAGTACTTC. The V gene is TRBV27, the J gene TRBJ2-7; D ambiguous. The CDR3 extends over 12 amino acids. From germline, CDR1 is MNHEY and CDR2 SMNVEV (reference sequence). Trimming took 6 bases from V and 3 from J, leaving 9 bases between them.

This chain links TRBV28 with TRBJ1-2; 7 bases are shared with TRBD1. This CDR3 is 17 amino acids long. The germline gives CDR1 MDHEN, CDR2 SYDVKM. J was trimmed by 6 bases and V by 5 bases; bases with no gene match: 18. CDR3 loop: CASSPLTLPDRSDGYTF. In nucleotides, the CDR3 is TGTGCCAGCAGTCCCTTGACCCTGCCGGACAGGTCGGATGGCTACACCTTC.

This clone appeared a single time. The chain combines TRBV11-2 with TRBJ2-5; D perhaps matches TRBD1 (6 bases). The CDR3 is 14 residues long. Germline values: CDR1 SGHAT, CDR2 FQNNGV. V was trimmed by 10 bases and J by 3 bases, leaving 18 bases between them. CDR3 loop: CATEPQGIEETQYF. The CDR3 DNA sequence: TGTGCCACCGAACCACAGGGTATAGAAGAGACCCAGTACTTC.

The chain uses TRBV7-8 and TRBJ1-5; D remains ambiguous. Trimming removed 1 base from V and 2 bases from J, with 15 bases in between. The CDR3 spans 17 residues. CDR1 is SGHVS, CDR2 FQNEAQ, per germline. The CDR3 here is CASSLVAVTPGNQPQHF. The CDR3 DNA reads as TGTGCCAGCAGCTTAGTAGCGGTGACCCCAGGCAATCAGCCCCAGCATTTT. Full variable domain (missing parts from reference TRBV7-8 and TRBJ1-5): GAGVSQSPRYKVAKRGQDVALRCDPISGHVSLFWYQQALGQGPEFLTYFQNEAQLDKSGLPSDRFFAERPEGSVSTLKIQRTQQEDSAVYLCASSLVAVTPGNQPQHFGDGTRLSIL.

The chain uses TRBV27 and TRBJ2-1, with no clear D. Germline V lookup: CDR1 MNHEY, CDR2 SMNVEV (reference sequence). This CDR3 is built from 11 residues. The V and J ends lost 7 bases and 7 bases respectively, with 8 bases between them. CDR3 loop: CASTNTNEQFF. DNA for the CDR3: TGTGCCAGCACCAACACGAATGAGCAGTTCTTC.

The rearrangement links TRBV29-1 to TRBJ1-2; the match to TRBD1 covers 10 bases. The V gene's germline CDR1 is SQVTM and CDR2 ANQGSEA. V gave up 8 bases and J gave up 8 bases; unmatched junction bases: 8. The CDR3 extends over 12 amino acids. The CDR3 spells CSFWTGGDGYTF. DNA of the CDR3: TGCAGCTTCTGGACAGGGGGGGACGGCTACACCTTC.

The rearrangement joins TRBV5-6 to TRBJ2-2, with 7 bases fitting TRBD1. After removal of 0 bases from V and 5 bases from J, the junction contained 7 bases not matched to a gene. Per the germline V gene, CDR1 is SGHDT and CDR2 is YYEEEE. This CDR3 region has 16 residues. CDR3 sequence reads: CASSLDEGAVTGELFF. CDR3 in DNA: TGTGCCAGCAGCTTGGATGAGGGGGCGGTTACCGGGGAGCTGTTTTTT.

The J gene is TRBJ1-2, the V gene TRBV27; 8 nucleotides align to TRBD1. J was trimmed by 6 bases and V by 5 bases; bases with no gene match: 5. CDR3 size: 13 residues. Germline-derived CDR1 and CDR2 are MNHEY and SMNVEV (reference sequence). DNA for the CDR3: TGTGCCAGCAGTATCGACAGGGGAAATGGCTACACCTTC. It yields the protein CASSIDRGNGYTF.

The V call is TRBV21-1, the J call TRBJ2-7. TRBV21-1 is reported as a pseudogene. The CDR3 length is 14 residues. CDR3 amino acids: CASSKGDASYEQYF. The CDR3 DNA is TGTGCCAGCAGCAAAGGGGACGCCTCCTACGAGCAGTACTTC.

The chain uses TRBV7-2 and TRBJ1-4; 7 bases are a match to TRBD1. Germline values: CDR1 SGHTA, CDR2 FQGNSA. V lost 4 bases and J lost 7; bases outside the gene matches: 6. CDR3 length: 14 residues. CDR3 in amino acids: CASSSTGLSEKLFF. The CDR3 DNA reads as TGTGCCAGCAGCTCGACAGGGTTGAGTGAAAAACTGTTTTTT.

V gene TRBV25-1 combines with J gene TRBJ2-7; TRBD2 agrees at 9 bases. The CDR3 spans 18 residues. Trimming removed 4 bases from V and 3 bases from J; junction bases left unmatched: 16. CDR1 MGHDK and CDR2 SYGVNS come from the germline V gene. The CDR3 DNA follows: TGTGCCAGCAGTGGAGTATATGGAACCAGCGGGAGGATCTACGAGCAGTACTTC. This translates into CASSGVYGTSGRIYEQYF.

V and J are TRBV25-1 and TRBJ2-1; 9 nucleotides match TRBD2. Germline V gives CDR1 MGHDK, CDR2 SYGVNS. After removal of 4 bases from V and 3 bases from J, the junction contained 1 base not matched to a gene. The CDR3 is made up of 14 amino acids. The CDR3 DNA is TGTGCCAGCAGTGTAGCGGGAGACTACAATGAGCAGTTCTTC. Translating gives CASSVAGDYNEQFF. The whole variable domain, remainder taken from reference TRBV25-1 and TRBJ2-1, is EADIYQTPRYLVIGTGKKITLECSQTMGHDKMYWYQQDPGMELHLIHYSYGVNSTEKGDLSSESTVSRIRTEHFPLTLESARPSHTSQYLCASSVAGDYNEQFFGPGTRLTVL.

The chain combines TRBV11-2 with TRBJ1-1, with no clear D. This CDR3 region has 14 residues. Germline V gene lookup returns CDR1 SGHAT and CDR2 FQNNGV. Trimming took off 5 bases at V and 2 bases at J, with 12 bases between the two ends. The CDR3 region has the DNA TGTGCCAGCAGCCCCGGACGGGGAAACACTGAAGCTTTCTTT. This gives the protein CASSPGRGNTEAFF.

V is TRBV9 and J is TRBJ2-3; D may be TRBD2 (6 bases). The CDR3 runs to 14 residues. V lost 3 bases and J 0 bases, leaving 8 bases between the germline ends. From germline, CDR1 is SGDLS and CDR2 YYNGEE. CDR3 in amino acids: CASSGSGSTDTQYF. CDR3 coding DNA: TGTGCCAGCAGCGGTAGCGGAAGCACAGATACGCAGTATTTT.

The genes are TRBV27 and TRBJ1-6, with 7 bases identical to TRBD1. Germline V gene data show CDR1 as MNHEY and CDR2 as SMNVEV (reference sequence). There are 16 residues in the CDR3. V was pared by 1 base and J by 4 bases, with 4 bases of the junction left unmatched. The CDR3 DNA is TGTGCCAGCAGTTTATTCGGACAGGAGTATAATTCACCCCTCCACTTT. The encoded protein is CASSLFGQEYNSPLHF.

The chain uses TRBV9 and TRBJ2-1, with D perhaps TRBD1 or TRBD2 (7 bases each). The CDR3 totals 15 residues. V was clipped by 0 bases and J by 8 bases, with 15 bases between them. Germline-derived CDR1 and CDR2 are SGDLS and YYNGEE. In DNA form, the CDR3 reads TGTGCCAGCAGCGTAGCAACAGGGGAGGGTCATGAGCAGTTCTTC. Translating it yields CASSVATGEGHEQFF.

The CDR3 spells CASSFVDTQYF. The CDR3 DNA follows: TGTGCCAGCAGTTTTGTAGATACGCAGTATTTT. The V call is TRBV27, the J call TRBJ2-3, with no clear D. The germline V and J ends were trimmed by 3 bases and 5 bases, with 3 bases remaining between them. Germline CDR1 and CDR2: MNHEY and SMNVEV (reference sequence). This CDR3 is built from 11 residues.

V gene TRBV30 combines with J gene TRBJ2-7, with 10 bases fitting TRBD2. Germline loops: CDR1 GTSNPN, CDR2 SVGIG (reference sequence). Unmatched junction bases numbered 4, after V lost 2 bases and J lost 3 bases. The CDR3 consists of 14 residues. The CDR3 DNA follows: TGTGCCTGGAGTTCTAGCGGGAGTTTCTACGAGCAGTACTTC. Amino acids: CAWSSSGSFYEQYF.

The chain joins TRBV27 to TRBJ2-7; D remains ambiguous. The CDR3 spans 13 residues. The ends were cut back, 8 bases at V and 5 bases at J, with 16 bases in the middle. Looked up from germline, CDR1 is MNHEY and CDR2 is SMNVEV (reference sequence). This chain's CDR3 is CASSPIPRHEQYF. In DNA form, the CDR3 reads TGTGCCAGCTCCCCCATACCGCGCCACGAGCAGTACTTC.

V and J are TRBV27 and TRBJ2-2, with TRBD2 identical over 8 bases. The V gene's germline CDR1 is MNHEY and CDR2 SMNVEV (reference sequence). CDR3 size: 15 residues. The junction had 5 bases not matched to a gene; V was cut back by 3 bases and J by 5 bases. CDR3 region: CASSLGAGATGELFF. The CDR3 DNA follows: TGTGCCAGCAGTTTGGGAGCGGGAGCGACCGGGGAGCTGTTTTTT.

The chain recombines TRBV7-2 with TRBJ2-5; D remains ambiguous. This CDR3 is built from 14 residues. Deletions cut 1 base from V and 0 bases from J, with 6 bases between. Germline V gene sequence: CDR1 SGHTA, CDR2 FQGNSA. CDR3 sequence: CASSLDGYQETQYF. The CDR3 DNA sequence: TGTGCCAGCAGCTTAGACGGGTACCAAGAGACCCAGTACTTC.

V and J are TRBV4-1 and TRBJ1-2; TRBD1 agrees at 11 bases. Germline V lookup: CDR1 MGHRA, CDR2 YSYEKL. This CDR3 region has 13 residues. V dropped 4 bases and J dropped 8; count of bases not matched to a gene: 3. The CDR3 DNA reads as TGCGCCAGCAGCCCGGGGACAGGGGGAGGCTACACCTTC. This codes for CASSPGTGGGYTF.

The rearrangement links TRBV6-6 to TRBJ1-2; 9 nucleotides agree with TRBD1. Germline V lookup: CDR1 MNHNY, CDR2 SVGAGI (reference sequence). This CDR3 region has 16 residues. V lost 0 bases to trimming and J lost 4 bases; unmatched junction nucleotides: 6. The CDR3 DNA sequence: TGTGCCAGCAGTTACTCGGGACTGACAGGGGGCTATGGCTACACCTTC. Translating gives CASSYSGLTGGYGYTF.

The V gene is TRBV4-2, the J gene TRBJ2-3; 10 bases match TRBD2. CDR3 length: 19 residues. The germline CDR1 and CDR2 sequences are LGHNA and YNFKEQ. The trim removed 4 bases at V and 0 bases at J, leaving 13 bases unmatched. The CDR3 coding sequence is TGTGCCAGCAGCCCCCTAGGTGGAGCGGGAGGGTCTAGCACAGATACGCAGTATTTT. Protein: CASSPLGGAGGSSTDTQYF.

The gene calls are TRBV6-5 and TRBJ2-2, with a weak D call TRBD1 (6 bases). The CDR3 runs 15 residues. Trimming stripped 5 bases from V and 4 bases from J, with 14 bases between. CDR1 and CDR2 (germline): MNHEY, SVGAGI. Written as DNA, the CDR3 is TGTGCCAGCAGTCCGACTGAAGGGGGCACCGGGGAGCTGTTTTTT. The encoded protein is CASSPTEGGTGELFF.

The chain employs TRBV7-7 and TRBJ2-5, with D possibly matching TRBD2 (6 bases). Germline lookup yields CDR1 SSHAT and CDR2 FNYEAQ (reference sequence). The CDR3 covers 17 residues. The V gene lost 0 bases and the J gene lost 5 bases, with 19 bases spanning the gap. CDR3 residues: CASSLALRGPAGETQYF. CDR3 sequence (DNA): TGTGCCAGCAGCTTAGCGCTAAGAGGACCCGCGGGGGAGACCCAGTACTTC. Based on the CDR3 plus reference TRBV7-7 and TRBJ2-5, the full variable domain is GAGVSQSPRYKVTKRGQDVTLRCDPISSHATLYWYQQALGQGPEFLTYFNYEAQPDKSGLPSDRFSAERPEGSISTLTIQRTEQRDSAMYRCASSLALRGPAGETQYFGPGTRLLVL.

This chain connects TRBV27 to TRBJ1-1; maybe TRBD1 (5 bases). The ends were cut back, 3 bases at V and 1 base at J, with 9 bases in the middle. CDR1 and CDR2 (germline): MNHEY, SMNVEV (reference sequence). The CDR3 contains 14 residues. CDR3 residues: CASSFTGTNTEAFF. In DNA, the CDR3 is TGTGCCAGCAGTTTTACAGGCACGAACACTGAAGCTTTCTTT.